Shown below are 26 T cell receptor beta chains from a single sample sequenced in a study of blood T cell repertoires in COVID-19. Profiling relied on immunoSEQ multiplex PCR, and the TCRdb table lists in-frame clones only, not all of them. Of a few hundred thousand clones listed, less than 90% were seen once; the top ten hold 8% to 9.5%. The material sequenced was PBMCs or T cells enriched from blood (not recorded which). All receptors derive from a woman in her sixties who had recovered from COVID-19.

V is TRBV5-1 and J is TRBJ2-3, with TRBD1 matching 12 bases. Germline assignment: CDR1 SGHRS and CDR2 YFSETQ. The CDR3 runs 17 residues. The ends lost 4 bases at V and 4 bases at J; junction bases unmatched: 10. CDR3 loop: CASSKGQGAPAADTQYF. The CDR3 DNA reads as TGCGCCAGCAGCAAGGGACAGGGGGCCCCAGCGGCAGATACGCAGTATTTT.

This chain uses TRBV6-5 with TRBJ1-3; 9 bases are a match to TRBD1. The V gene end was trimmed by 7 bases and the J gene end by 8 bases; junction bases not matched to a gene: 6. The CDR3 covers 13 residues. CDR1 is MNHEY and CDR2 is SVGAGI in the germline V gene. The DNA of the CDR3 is TGTGCCAGCACTGGGGACAGGGCATACACCATATATTTT. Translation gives CASTGDRAYTIYF.

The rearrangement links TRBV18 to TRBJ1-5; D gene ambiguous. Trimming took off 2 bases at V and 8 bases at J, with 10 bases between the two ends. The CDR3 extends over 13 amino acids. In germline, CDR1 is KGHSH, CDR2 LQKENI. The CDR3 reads CASSPESSEPQHF. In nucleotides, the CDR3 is TGTGCCAGCTCACCAGAGTCTTCCGAGCCCCAGCATTTT.

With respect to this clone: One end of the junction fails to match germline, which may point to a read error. The CDR3 sequence is CASSLPRHVRNEGYSNQPQHF. The CDR3 region has the DNA TGTGCTAGCAGCTTACCTCGACACGTAAGGAATGAAGGTTATAGCAATCAGCCCCAGCATTTT. The V and J genes are TRBV7-7 and TRBJ1-5; D gene unclear. This CDR3 has 21 residues. Germline lookup yields CDR1 SSHAT and CDR2 FNYEAQ (reference sequence).

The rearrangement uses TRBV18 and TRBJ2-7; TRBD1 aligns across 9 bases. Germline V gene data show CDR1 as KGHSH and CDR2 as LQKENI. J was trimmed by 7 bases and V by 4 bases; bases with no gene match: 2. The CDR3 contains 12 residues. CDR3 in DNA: TGTGCCAGCTCACGGACAGGGGAAGAGCAGTACGTC. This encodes CASSRTGEEQYV.

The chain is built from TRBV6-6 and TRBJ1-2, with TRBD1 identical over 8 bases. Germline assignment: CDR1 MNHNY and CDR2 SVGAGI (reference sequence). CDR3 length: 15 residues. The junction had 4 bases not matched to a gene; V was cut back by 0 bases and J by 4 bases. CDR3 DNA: TGTGCCAGCAGTTACTCAGGACAGGGCCTCTATGGCTACACCTTC. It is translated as CASSYSGQGLYGYTF.

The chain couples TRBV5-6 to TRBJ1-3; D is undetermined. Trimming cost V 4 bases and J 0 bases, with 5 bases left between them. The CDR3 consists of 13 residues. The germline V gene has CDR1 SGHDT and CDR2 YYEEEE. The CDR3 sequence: CASSPSSGNTIYF. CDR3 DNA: TGTGCCAGCAGCCCCAGCTCTGGAAACACCATATATTTT.

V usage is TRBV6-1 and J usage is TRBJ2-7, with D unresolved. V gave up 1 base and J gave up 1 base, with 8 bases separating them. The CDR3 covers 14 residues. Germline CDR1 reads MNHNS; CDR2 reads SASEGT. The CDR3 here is CASSEVGSSYEQYF. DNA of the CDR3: TGTGCCAGCAGTGAAGTTGGCAGTTCCTACGAGCAGTACTTC.

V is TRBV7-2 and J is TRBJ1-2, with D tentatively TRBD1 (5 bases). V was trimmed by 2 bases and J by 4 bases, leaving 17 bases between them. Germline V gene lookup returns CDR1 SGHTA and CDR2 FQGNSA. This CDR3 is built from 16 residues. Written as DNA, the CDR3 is TGTGCCAGCAGCTTAAGCCAGGGAAATTCCCGCTATGGCTACACCTTC. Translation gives CASSLSQGNSRYGYTF.

The CDR3 DNA follows: TGTGCCAGCAGTCTAGATCGCAGGGGGCGTGGAGATACGCAGTATTTT. Its translation: CASSLDRRGRGDTQYF. The V and J genes are TRBV27 and TRBJ2-3; 8 positions agree with TRBD1. V trimming: 5 bases; J trimming: 5 bases; junction bases outside the gene matches: 12. The CDR3 is made up of 16 amino acids. In germline, CDR1 is MNHEY, CDR2 SMNVEV (reference sequence).

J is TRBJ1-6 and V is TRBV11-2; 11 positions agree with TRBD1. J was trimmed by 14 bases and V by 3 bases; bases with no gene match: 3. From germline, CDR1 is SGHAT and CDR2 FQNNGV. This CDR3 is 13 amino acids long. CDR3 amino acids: CASSLGQGGSLHF. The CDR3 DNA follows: TGTGCCAGCAGCTTGGGACAGGGGGGATCCCTCCACTTT.

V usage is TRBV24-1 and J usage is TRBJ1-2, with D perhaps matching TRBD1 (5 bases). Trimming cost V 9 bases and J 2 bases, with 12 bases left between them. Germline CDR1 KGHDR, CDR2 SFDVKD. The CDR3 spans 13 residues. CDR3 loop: CATSRAANYGYTF. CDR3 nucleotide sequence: TGTGCCACCTCCAGGGCGGCGAACTATGGCTACACCTTC.

CDR3 DNA sequence: TGTGCCAGCACCTTATGGGAAGACAGGGGCGAGCAGTACTTC. It encodes CASTLWEDRGEQYF. This chain connects TRBV27 to TRBJ2-7, with TRBD1 matching 8 bases. The V gene end was trimmed by 7 bases and the J gene end by 6 bases; junction bases not matched to a gene: 11. CDR3 size: 14 residues. From germline, CDR1 is MNHEY and CDR2 SMNVEV (reference sequence).

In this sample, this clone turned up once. In DNA, the CDR3 is TGTGCCAGCAGTTTCGGGGGGGCCAGAGAAAAACTGTTTTTT. It translates to CASSFGGAREKLFF. The J gene is TRBJ1-4, the V gene TRBV27; D perhaps matches TRBD1 (6 bases). This CDR3 has 14 residues. Between the trimmed V and J ends, which lost 3 bases and 8 bases, there was a span of 13 bases. Germline assignment: CDR1 MNHEY and CDR2 SMNVEV (reference sequence).

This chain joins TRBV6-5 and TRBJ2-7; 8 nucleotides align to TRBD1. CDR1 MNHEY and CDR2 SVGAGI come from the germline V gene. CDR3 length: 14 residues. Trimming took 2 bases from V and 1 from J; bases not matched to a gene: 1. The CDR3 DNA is TGTGCCAGCAGTTACCGGACAGGGTCCTACGAGCAGTACGTC. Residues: CASSYRTGSYEQYV.

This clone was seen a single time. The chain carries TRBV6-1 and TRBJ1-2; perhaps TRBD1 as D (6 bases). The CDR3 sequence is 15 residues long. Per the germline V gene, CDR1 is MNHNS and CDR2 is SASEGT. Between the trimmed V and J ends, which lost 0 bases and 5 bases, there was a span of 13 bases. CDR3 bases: TGTGCCAGCAGTGAAGCCTCACAGGGCTGGTATGGCTACACCTTC. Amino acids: CASSEASQGWYGYTF.

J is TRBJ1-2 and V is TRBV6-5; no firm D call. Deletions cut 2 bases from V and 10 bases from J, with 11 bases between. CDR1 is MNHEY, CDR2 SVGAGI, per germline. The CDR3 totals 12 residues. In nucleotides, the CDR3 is TGTGCCAGCAGTTACCGGGGTTTTGCCTACACCTTC. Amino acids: CASSYRGFAYTF.

CDR3 residues: CASSPRTGGSTDTQYF. In nucleotides, the CDR3 is TGTGCCAGCAGCCCGCGTACAGGGGGGAGCACAGATACGCAGTATTTT. V usage is TRBV3-1 (or the pseudogene TRBV3-2) and J usage is TRBJ2-3; TRBD1 matches 8 bases. This CDR3 has 16 amino acids. Germline V gene data show CDR1 as LGHDT and CDR2 as YNNKEL (reference sequence). The V segment lost 4 bases and the J segment 0 bases; nucleotides outside the gene matches: 6.

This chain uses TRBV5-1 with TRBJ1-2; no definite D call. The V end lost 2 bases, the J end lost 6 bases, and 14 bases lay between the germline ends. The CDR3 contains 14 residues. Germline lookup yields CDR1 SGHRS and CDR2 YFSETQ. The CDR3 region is CASSFGGLSHGYTF. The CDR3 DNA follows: TGCGCCAGCAGCTTCGGTGGACTGTCCCATGGCTACACCTTC.

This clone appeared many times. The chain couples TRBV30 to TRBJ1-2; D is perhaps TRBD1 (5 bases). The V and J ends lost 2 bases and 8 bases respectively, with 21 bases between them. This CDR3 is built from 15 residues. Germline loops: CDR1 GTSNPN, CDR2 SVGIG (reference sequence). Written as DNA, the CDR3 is TGTGCCTGGAGTCACGGGGCTGGGACTATCCGGGGCTACACCTTC. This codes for CAWSHGAGTIRGYTF.

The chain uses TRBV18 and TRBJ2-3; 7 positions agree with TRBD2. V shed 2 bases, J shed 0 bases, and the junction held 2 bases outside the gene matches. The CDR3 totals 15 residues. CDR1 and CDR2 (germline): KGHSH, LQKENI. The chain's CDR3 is CASSPKLASTDTQYF. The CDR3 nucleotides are TGTGCCAGCTCACCAAAACTAGCGAGCACAGATACGCAGTATTTT.

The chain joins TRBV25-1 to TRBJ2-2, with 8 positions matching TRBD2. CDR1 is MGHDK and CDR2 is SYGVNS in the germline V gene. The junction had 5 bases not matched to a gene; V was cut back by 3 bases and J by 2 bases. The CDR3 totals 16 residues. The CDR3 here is CASSEPGGRNTGELFF. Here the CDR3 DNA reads TGTGCCAGCAGTGAGCCGGGGGGGCGCAACACCGGGGAGCTGTTTTTT.

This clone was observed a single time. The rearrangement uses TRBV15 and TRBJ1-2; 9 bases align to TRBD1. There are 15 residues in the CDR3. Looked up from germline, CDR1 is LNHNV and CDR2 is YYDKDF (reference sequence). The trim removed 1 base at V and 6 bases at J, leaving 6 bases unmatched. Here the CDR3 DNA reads TGTGCCACCAGCAGAGGTCCCGGGACAGGGAATGGCTACACCTTC. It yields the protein CATSRGPGTGNGYTF.

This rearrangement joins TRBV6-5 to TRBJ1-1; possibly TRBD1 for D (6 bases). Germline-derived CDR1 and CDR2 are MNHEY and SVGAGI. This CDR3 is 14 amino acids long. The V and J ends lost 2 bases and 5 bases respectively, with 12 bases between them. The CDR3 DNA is TGTGCCAGCAGTTACGGGGGGGCCAAGACTGAAGCTTTCTTT. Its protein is CASSYGGAKTEAFF.

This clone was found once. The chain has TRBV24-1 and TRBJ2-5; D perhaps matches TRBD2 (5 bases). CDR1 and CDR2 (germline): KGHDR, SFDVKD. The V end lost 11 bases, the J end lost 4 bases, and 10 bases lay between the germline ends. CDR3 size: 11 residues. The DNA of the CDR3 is TGTGCCATAGAGGGCAGAGAGACCCAGTACTTC. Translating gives CAIEGRETQYF.

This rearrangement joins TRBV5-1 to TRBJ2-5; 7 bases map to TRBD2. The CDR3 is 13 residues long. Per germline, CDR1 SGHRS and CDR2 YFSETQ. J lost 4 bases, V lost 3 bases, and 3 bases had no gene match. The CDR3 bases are TGCGCCAGCAGCTACGGCGGGGGAGAGACCCAGTACTTC. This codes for CASSYGGGETQYF.